The sample holds many counts of the clone carrying this T cell receptor (beta chain). Its antigen remains unknown. The germline gives CDR1 MNHEY, CDR2 SMNVEV (reference sequence). Trimming cost V 1 base and J 2 bases, with 4 bases left between them. This CDR3 has 13 residues. This sample was taken from a study of early T cells in non-severe SARS-CoV-2 infection. Across the study: The sequenced material was bulk RNA from unsorted whole blood, and its chains were unpaired.

Study-level points and caveats: Private and CD4 specificities were missed by VDJdb matching, skewed to anti-spike CD8.

TCRdb used MiXCR to reprocess the 5' RACE reads, holding one entry per CDR3 protein. The table shows about 57,000 distinct CDR3 sequences, with more than 8.5% occurring only once. The TCR originated in an adult who was a healthcare worker with PCR-confirmed SARS-CoV-2 infection or an uninfected control (not recorded which). Sequenced: whole blood. The chain employs TRBV27 and TRBJ2-3; D uncertain. CDR3: CASSLFPTDTQYF. Here the CDR3 DNA reads TGTGCCAGCAGTTTATTCCCCACAGATACGCAGTATTTT.